Shown below are 8 T cell receptor beta chains from a single sample sequenced in a study of identical twins. MiXCR, applied by TCRdb to the 5' RACE reads, yields one record per CDR3 protein. In the table there are 600,000 to 700,000 distinct CDR3 sequences, 21% of which are singletons. The same specimen was also included in a second study, on T cells expressing NK-cell markers.

Sequenced: PBMCs. The receptor source for this set is a woman aged 18 to 35 in good health.

This sequence joins TRBV13 and TRBJ1-5; 8 bases are a match to TRBD1. J lost 4 bases, V lost 10 bases, and 3 bases had no gene match. The CDR3 has 12 residues. CDR1 is PRHDT, CDR2 FYEKMQ, per germline (reference sequence). CDR3 coding DNA: TGTGCCACCCAGGGGGCGAATCAGCCCCAGCATTTT. It codes for CATQGANQPQHF. Full variable domain (missing parts from reference TRBV13 and TRBJ1-5): AAGVIQSPRHLIKEKRETATLKCYPIPRHDTVYWYQQGPGQDPQFLISFYEKMQSDKGSIPDRFSAQQFSDYHSELNMSSLELGDSALYFCATQGANQPQHFGDGTRLSIL.

Ten or more counts support this clonotype. The chain joins TRBV4-2 to TRBJ1-1, with 7 bases matching TRBD1. This CDR3 has 12 residues. Germline V CDR1 and CDR2: LGHNA, YNFKEQ. V lost 6 bases and J lost 11; bases outside the gene matches: 9. The CDR3 DNA is TGTGCCAGCAGACGAGGGGAGGGGGCGGCTTTCTTT. Translation: CASRRGEGAAFF.

This clonotype was detected many times. The chain's CDR3 is CSVDLEQETQYF. CDR3 in DNA: TGCAGCGTTGATTTGGAGCAAGAGACCCAGTACTTC. V gene TRBV29-1 combines with J gene TRBJ2-5; D gene unclear. The CDR3 contains 12 residues. Germline lookup yields CDR1 SQVTM and CDR2 ANQGSEA. V was cut by 3 bases and J by 2 bases, with 7 bases left in between.

This chain joins TRBV12-3 or TRBV12-4 and TRBJ2-1, with 10 bases identical to TRBD1. This CDR3 comprises 15 residues. V shed 5 bases, J shed 12 bases, and the junction held 13 bases outside the gene matches. CDR3 protein: CASSLPGQGPPGQFF. The CDR3 coding sequence is TGTGCCAGCAGTCTCCCGGGACAGGGGCCGCCTGGGCAGTTCTTC.

This chain uses TRBV27 with TRBJ2-1, with D uncertain. The CDR3 totals 13 residues. V lost 2 bases and J 6 bases, leaving 8 bases between the germline ends. The V gene's germline CDR1 is MNHEY and CDR2 SMNVEV (reference sequence). The DNA of the CDR3 is TGTGCCAGCAGTTTAAGGGCTACCAATGAGCAGTTCTTC. It specifies CASSLRATNEQFF.

In this sample, this clonotype turned up many times. This rearrangement joins TRBV20-1 to TRBJ2-7, with D tentatively TRBD2 (6 bases). The CDR3 contains 12 residues. Germline V gene lookup returns CDR1 DFQATT and CDR2 SNEGSKA (reference sequence). The V end lost 5 bases, the J end lost 2 bases, and 10 bases lay between the germline ends. The CDR3 sequence: CSAHSGTYEQYF. CDR3 sequence (DNA): TGCAGTGCTCATAGCGGTACCTACGAGCAGTACTTC.

This chain uses TRBV6-1 with TRBJ2-2; the match to TRBD2 covers 8 bases. Germline lookup yields CDR1 MNHNS and CDR2 SASEGT. With V trimmed by 8 bases and J by 5 bases, 7 bases remained unmatched. This CDR3 contains 14 residues. The CDR3 DNA follows: TGTGCCAGCCGGGCGGGGGGAAGAACCGGGGAGCTGTTTTTT. Translating it yields CASRAGGRTGELFF.

This clonotype turned up a few times. This chain links TRBV20-1 with TRBJ2-1; the D gene is possibly TRBD2 (6 bases). V was clipped by 1 base and J by 0 bases, with 13 bases between them. Germline CDR1 is DFQATT and CDR2 is SNEGSKA (reference sequence). The length of the CDR3 is 16 residues. CDR3 sequence: CSARVAEGSSYNEQFF. The DNA of the CDR3 is TGCAGTGCTAGAGTAGCGGAGGGGAGCTCCTACAATGAGCAGTTCTTC.